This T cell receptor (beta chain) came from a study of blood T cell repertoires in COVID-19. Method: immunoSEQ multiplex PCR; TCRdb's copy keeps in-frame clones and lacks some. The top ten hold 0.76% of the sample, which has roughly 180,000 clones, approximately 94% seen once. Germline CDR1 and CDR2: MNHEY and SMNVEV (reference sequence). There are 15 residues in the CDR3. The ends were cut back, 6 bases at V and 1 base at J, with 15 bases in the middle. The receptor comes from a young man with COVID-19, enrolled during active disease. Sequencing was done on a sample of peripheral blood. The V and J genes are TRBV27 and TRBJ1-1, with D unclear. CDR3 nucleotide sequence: TGTGCCAGCAGCCCGTACGCCCGGGGGAACACTGAAGCTTTCTTT. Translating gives CASSPYARGNTEAFF.